These T cell receptor beta chains were read from a single sample in a study of blood T cell repertoires in COVID-19. Using immunoSEQ multiplex PCR, the repertoire was profiled, and TCRdb retains in-frame clones only, with some absent. Here the sample spans tens of thousands of clones, 70% to 80% being singletons. What was sequenced was peripheral blood. The receptors stem from a man aged 50 to 60 with active or convalescent COVID-19. CDR3s include the opening cysteine and the closing phenylalanine or tryptophan. A D gene is named only where the DNA matches it firmly. Expanded clones are given a class, and other clones once, few, many or no size at all.

size: -
J: TRBJ1-1
V: TRBV20-1
D: -
CDR3: CSASLGLTGAEAFF
DNA: TGCAGTGCTAGTCTGGGTCTCACGGGGGCTGAAGCTTTCTTT

size: -
J: TRBJ1-1
V: TRBV6-5
D: -
CDR3: CASRAGGNTEAFF
DNA: TGTGCCAGCAGAGCGGGGGGGAACACTGAAGCTTTCTTT

size: -
J: TRBJ2-1
V: TRBV5-1
D: TRBD2
CDR3: CASSGRADSSYNEQFF
DNA: TGCGCCAGCAGCGGGAGGGCGGATAGCTCCTACAATGAGCAGTTCTTC

size: few
J: TRBJ1-4
V: TRBV28
D: -
CDR3: CASSLPRARGEKLFF
DNA: TGTGCCAGCAGTCTCCCGAGGGCGAGAGGTGAAAAACTGTTTTTT

size: -
J: TRBJ1-5
V: TRBV6-2/TRBV6-3
D: TRBD1
CDR3: CASSYFVGQDDQPQHF
DNA: TGTGCCAGCAGTTACTTTGTGGGACAGGATGATCAGCCCCAGCATTTT

size: -
J: TRBJ1-2
V: TRBV30
D: -
CDR3: CAWSEDIRGGYTF
DNA: TGTGCCTGGAGTGAGGACATAAGGGGTGGCTACACCTTC

size: -
J: TRBJ1-2
V: TRBV19
D: TRBD1
CDR3: CASSIVGTGAAGPLSYGYTF
DNA: TGTGCCAGTAGTATAGTTGGGACAGGGGCCGCGGGGCCCCTCTCCTATGGCTACACCTTC

size: -
J: TRBJ2-7
V: TRBV4-3
D: -
CDR3: CASSQGTSYEQYF
DNA: TGCGCCAGCAGCCAGGGCACCTCCTACGAGCAGTACTTC

size: -
J: TRBJ1-6
V: TRBV4-3
D: TRBD1
CDR3: CASSQELTGGYSPLHF
DNA: TGCGCCAGCAGCCAAGAATTGACAGGGGGCTATTCACCCCTCCACTTT

size: few
J: TRBJ1-5
V: TRBV6-5
D: TRBD1
CDR3: CASSYDRESPQHF
DNA: TGTGCCAGCAGTTACGACAGGGAGAGTCCCCAGCATTTT

size: -
J: TRBJ1-6
V: TRBV30
D: -
CDR3: CAWSGGRESSPLHF
DNA: TGTGCCTGGAGCGGGGGGAGGGAGAGTTCACCCCTCCACTTT

size: -
J: TRBJ2-7
V: TRBV30
D: -
CDR3: CAWRGGSVSYEQYF
DNA: TGTGCCTGGAGGGGGGGTTCGGTCTCCTACGAGCAGTACTTC

size: -
J: TRBJ1-1
V: TRBV29-1
D: -
CDR3: CSVATRNTEAFF
DNA: TGCAGCGTTGCCACAAGGAACACTGAAGCTTTCTTT

size: -
J: TRBJ2-5
V: TRBV18
D: TRBD1
CDR3: CATSSGQLIETQYF
DNA: TGTGCCACTTCCTCGGGACAGCTGATAGAGACCCAGTACTTC

size: -
J: TRBJ1-1
V: TRBV18
D: -
CDR3: CASSPRSGDKNTEAFF
DNA: TGTGCCAGCTCACCTCGATCAGGGGATAAGAACACTGAAGCTTTCTTT

size: -
J: TRBJ1-1
V: TRBV15
D: -
CDR3: CATSRPDLLKSRAEAFF
DNA: TGTGCCACCAGCAGGCCCGATTTATTAAAATCGCGGGCTGAAGCTTTCTTT

size: -
J: TRBJ2-1
V: TRBV5-1
D: TRBD2
CDR3: CASSSLTSGDEQFF
DNA: TGCGCCAGCAGCTCCTTGACTAGCGGGGATGAGCAGTTCTTC

size: -
J: TRBJ1-1
V: TRBV29-1
D: -
CDR3: CSAQANQNTEAFF
DNA: TGCAGCGCTCAAGCCAACCAGAACACTGAAGCTTTCTTT

size: -
J: TRBJ1-5
V: TRBV5-6
D: -
CDR3: CASSISYRMGQPQHF
DNA: TGTGCCAGCAGCATCTCGTACAGGATGGGTCAGCCCCAGCATTTT

size: -
J: TRBJ2-1
V: TRBV18
D: TRBD1
CDR3: CASSPGQNYNEQFF
DNA: TGTGCCAGCTCTCCGGGACAGAACTACAATGAGCAGTTCTTC

size: -
J: TRBJ1-2
V: TRBV10-3
D: -
CDR3: CAIMSSGKGGGYTF
DNA: TGTGCCATCATGTCTTCGGGGAAAGGAGGGGGCTACACCTTC

size: -
J: TRBJ2-2
V: TRBV24-1
D: -
CDR3: CATSDAVLNTGELFF
DNA: TGTGCCACCAGTGATGCGGTCCTGAACACCGGGGAGCTGTTTTTT

size: -
J: TRBJ2-5
V: TRBV18
D: TRBD2
CDR3: CASSPRLAGAGETQYF
DNA: TGTGCCAGCTCACCGAGGCTAGCGGGGGCCGGAGAGACCCAGTACTTC

size: -
J: TRBJ2-5
V: TRBV6-8
D: -
CDR3: CASSGPQGRETQYF
DNA: TGTGCCAGCAGTGGCCCGCAGGGGCGAGAGACCCAGTACTTC

size: -
J: TRBJ2-7
V: TRBV2
D: TRBD1
CDR3: CASSEGYRGLEQYF
DNA: TGTGCCAGCAGTGAAGGTTACAGGGGGCTCGAGCAGTACTTC

size: -
J: TRBJ2-7
V: TRBV29-1
D: TRBD1
CDR3: CSAGTGTGGEQYF
DNA: TGCAGCGCCGGGACAGGGACCGGAGGCGAGCAGTACTTC

size: -
J: TRBJ2-5
V: TRBV18
D: -
CDR3: CASSPGVGPQETQYF
DNA: TGTGCCAGCTCGCCCGGCGTGGGGCCCCAAGAGACCCAGTACTTC

size: -
J: TRBJ1-4
V: TRBV10-3
D: TRBD1
CDR3: CATQQGLDEKLFF
DNA: TGTGCCACCCAACAGGGGTTGGATGAAAAACTGTTTTTT

size: -
J: TRBJ2-2
V: TRBV2
D: -
CDR3: CASSGKGRNTGELFF
DNA: TGTGCCAGCAGTGGAAAAGGGAGGAACACCGGGGAGCTGTTTTTT

size: -
J: TRBJ1-4
V: TRBV6-5
D: TRBD1
CDR3: CASRMTGTEKLFF
DNA: TGTGCCAGCAGGATGACAGGGACTGAAAAACTGTTTTTT

size: -
J: TRBJ2-1
V: TRBV7-2
D: TRBD2
CDR3: CASSFGGTRGNEQFF
DNA: TGTGCCAGCAGCTTCGGGGGGACTAGGGGCAATGAGCAGTTCTTC

size: -
J: TRBJ1-1
V: TRBV7-8
D: -
CDR3: CASSPGGGSDAFF
DNA: TGTGCCAGCAGCCCCGGAGGAGGGTCGGATGCTTTCTTT

size: once
J: TRBJ2-1
V: TRBV7-2
D: TRBD2
CDR3: CASSSSRASGGLDEQFF
DNA: TGTGCCAGCAGCTCCAGCCGGGCTAGCGGGGGGTTGGATGAGCAGTTCTTC

size: -
J: TRBJ2-3
V: TRBV5-8
D: TRBD2
CDR3: CASSRGTSGGLSTDTQYF
DNA: TGTGCCAGCAGCCGGGGGACTAGCGGGGGCCTTAGCACAGATACGCAGTATTTT

size: -
J: TRBJ1-2
V: TRBV6-5
D: TRBD1
CDR3: CASSYSTGNYGYTF
DNA: TGTGCCAGCAGTTATTCGACAGGGAACTATGGCTACACCTTC

size: -
J: TRBJ2-5
V: TRBV7-6
D: TRBD2
CDR3: CASSSTSGASAQYF
DNA: TGTGCCAGCAGCTCAACTAGCGGGGCGTCAGCCCAGTACTTC

size: few
J: TRBJ1-4
V: TRBV13
D: -
CDR3: CASSSPPVREKLFF
DNA: TGTGCCAGCAGCTCTCCCCCTGTTCGGGAAAAACTGTTTTTT

size: -
J: TRBJ2-3
V: TRBV6-5
D: TRBD2
CDR3: CASSETSGTDTQYF
DNA: TGTGCCAGCAGCGAGACTAGCGGTACAGATACGCAGTATTTT

size: few
J: TRBJ1-4
V: TRBV4-3
D: -
CDR3: CASSQSEGEKLFF
DNA: TGCGCCAGCAGCCAATCGGAGGGGGAAAAACTGTTTTTT

size: -
J: TRBJ1-4
V: TRBV30
D: -
CDR3: CAWDNMGPEKLFF
DNA: TGTGCCTGGGACAACATGGGGCCCGAAAAACTGTTTTTT

size: few
J: TRBJ1-6
V: TRBV6-4
D: -
CDR3: CASSEAPGSPLHF
DNA: TGTGCCAGCAGTGAGGCCCCTGGTTCACCCCTCCACTTT